Listed below are T cell receptor beta chains from one sample, sequenced in a study of T cell repertoires in cytomegalovirus infection. TCRdb used MiXCR to reprocess the reads, holding one entry per CDR3 protein. Of hundreds of thousands of distinct CDR3 sequences listed, 20% to 25% are singletons. Sequencing input: CD8+ T cells from PBMCs. These receptors were collected from a human donor in good health (CMV status not recorded). Some clones in this sample may be carry-over from other donors' samples. Each CDR3 is given with its conserved first and last residue. The D gene is left open where the match is weak.

TRBD2	TRBV7-9	16	CASSLTSGTPYNEQFF
-	TRBV7-6	15	CASSIGQKGSQPQHF
-	TRBV4-1	15	CASSLPDLAGNEQFF
-	TRBV7-9	12	CASSSSATEQFF
-	TRBV7-9	13	CASSPDGSYEQYF
TRBD1	TRBV7-9	14	CASSLPDGQVEAFF
-	TRBV5-4	14	CASSLAFDGREAFF
-	TRBV7-6	13	CASSLNRDQPQHF
-	TRBV25-1	13	CASSEYMADTQYF
-	TRBV5-1	16	CASSLGGWTEFDEQFF
TRBD1	TRBV6-2/TRBV6-3	14	CASRATGAYQPQHF
TRBD1	TRBV20-1	13	CSAPSGTGSIQYF
-	TRBV7-9	14	CASSSISAEETQYF
TRBD1	TRBV2	16	CATDRGNIMNTGELFF
TRBD2	TRBV6-5	17	CASSSLGWRGGVDTQYF
-	TRBV7-2	15	CASSLGQKNTGELFF
-	TRBV12-3/TRBV12-4	11	CASLQGTEAFF
-	TRBV7-2	14	CASSFAGSNSPLHF
TRBD2	TRBV6-6	15	CASSYSTSGSYEQYF
TRBD1	TRBV27	16	CASSSSRGQGADTQYF
TRBD1	TRBV2	15	CARQPGQGDLDEQFF
TRBD2	TRBV7-2	14	CVLVAGGPGNEQFF
TRBD1	TRBV28	13	CATRQGRRSPLHF
-	TRBV27	19	CASSPPGLSARGSYNEQFF
-	TRBV5-1	14	CASSPWRGDQPQHF
TRBD1	TRBV7-9	13	CASRTGGSYEQYF
-	TRBV28	10	CASSVGEQFF
-	TRBV7-8	14	CASSRGQGTTEAFF
-	TRBV20-1	13	CSAAHASNYGYTF
-	TRBV7-9	14	CASSSRPDQETQYF
-	TRBV10-3	14	CAISESTGNSPLHF
-	TRBV11-2	15	CASSMGHLSGNTIYF
-	TRBV6-5	15	CASSYRQASTDTQYF
TRBD2	TRBV10-3	16	CAISVTLAGVEETQYF
-	TRBV11-1	15	CASSRLTAEAYEQYF
-	TRBV28	15	CASAREGGKNNEQFF
-	TRBV29-1	13	CSTTLVGKGELFF
TRBD1	TRBV28	15	CATLMDREWAGELFF
-	TRBV4-3	16	CASSQDRGTVSYGYTF
TRBD1	TRBV6-5	15	CASRSDRGSGNTIYF
-	TRBV2	16	CASSFSDGQPNEKLFF
-	TRBV2	11	CATLAYNEQFF